This T cell receptor beta chain was identified during a study of blood T cells in healthy people across ages. The use of a sample-barcoded 5' primer and a J-beta primer mix characterized a second PCR of about 7 to 12 cycles. A single record per CDR3 protein comes from TCRdb applying MiXCR to the 5' RACE reads. The sample includes about 580,000 distinct CDR3 sequences, 47% of them seen just once. This CDR3 spans 13 amino acids. Trimming left V 3 bases short and J 12 bases short, with 17 bases between. Germline V gene lookup returns CDR1 MNHEY and CDR2 SMNVEV (reference sequence). The sequenced sample consisted of blood. The rearrangement links TRBV27 to TRBJ1-1; D perhaps matches TRBD1 (5 bases). The TCR sequence derives from a man of 80 years or more in good health. The DNA for the CDR3 is TGTGCCAGCAGTTTCGATCGGGAAGGGGAGACTTTCTTT. Its protein product is CASSFDREGETFF.